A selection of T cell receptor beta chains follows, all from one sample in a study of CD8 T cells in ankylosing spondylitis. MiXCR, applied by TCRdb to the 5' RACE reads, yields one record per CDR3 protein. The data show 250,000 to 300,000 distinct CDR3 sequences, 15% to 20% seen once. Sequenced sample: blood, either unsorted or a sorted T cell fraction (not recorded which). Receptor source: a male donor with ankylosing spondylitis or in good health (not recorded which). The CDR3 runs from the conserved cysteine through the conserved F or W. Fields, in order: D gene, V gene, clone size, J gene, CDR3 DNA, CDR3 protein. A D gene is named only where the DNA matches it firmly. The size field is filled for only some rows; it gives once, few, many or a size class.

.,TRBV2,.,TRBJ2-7,TGTGCCAGCAGTGAAAGCCAGGCCTCCTACGAGCAGTACTTC,CASSESQASYEQYF
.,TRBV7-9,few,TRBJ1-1,TGTGCCAGCAGCTTAGCGGGGGCGCTTGTGAACACTGAAGCTTTCTTT,CASSLAGALVNTEAFF
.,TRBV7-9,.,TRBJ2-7,TGTGCCAGCAGCTTAAACGCTCCCGAGCAGTACTTC,CASSLNAPEQYF
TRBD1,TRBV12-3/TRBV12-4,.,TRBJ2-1,TGTGCCAGCAGTGGCCGGGACAGGGACTACAATGAGCAGTTCTTC,CASSGRDRDYNEQFF
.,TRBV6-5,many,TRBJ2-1,TGTGCCAGCAGTTATAATAATGGCGCCTCTAATGAGCAGTTCTTC,CASSYNNGASNEQFF
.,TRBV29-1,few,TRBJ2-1,TGCAGCTCCCTGGGCAATGAGCAGTTCTTC,CSSLGNEQFF
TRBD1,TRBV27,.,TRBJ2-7,TGTGCCAGCAGTTACAGGGGGATGGCCTACGAGCAGTACTTC,CASSYRGMAYEQYF
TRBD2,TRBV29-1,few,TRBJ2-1,TGCAGCGTTGAAGATCTCGGGCAGAGGACTAGCAGATATTCCTACAATGAGCAGTTCTTC,CSVEDLGQRTSRYSYNEQFF
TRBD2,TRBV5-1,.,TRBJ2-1,TGCGCCAGCAGCATCAGCGGGACGGCCTACAATGAGCAGTTCTTC,CASSISGTAYNEQFF
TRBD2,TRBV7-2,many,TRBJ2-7,TGTGCCAGCAGCCCGACTAGCGGGGGATCCTACGAGCAGTACTTC,CASSPTSGGSYEQYF